This is a list of T cell receptor beta chains from one sample in a study of persistence of HIV-infected CD4 T cells. Produced via immunoSEQ multiplex PCR; TCRdb's table is partial and in-frame only. The sample holds 35,000 to 40,000 clones, 87% seen once. Their antigens remain unidentified. Sample: CD4+ T cells sorted from PBMCs after approximately 19-hour stimulation, taken from a patient who received antiretroviral therapy. The receptor set was obtained from an adult man with HIV who was CMV-seropositive. CDR3s include the opening cysteine and the closing phenylalanine or tryptophan. A D gene is named only where the DNA matches it firmly.

v_gene	d_gene	j_gene	len	CDR3aa	CDR3nt
TRBV27	NA	TRBJ1-4	16	CASSLPPGRTNEKLFF	TGTGCCAGCAGTTTGCCTCCGGGACGGACAAATGAAAAACTGTTTTTT
TRBV18	TRBD2	TRBJ2-1	17	CASSTTPSGSSYNEQFF	TGTGCCAGCTCAACGACCCCTAGCGGGAGCTCCTACAATGAGCAGTTCTTC
TRBV2	NA	TRBJ1-5	18	CASSPSTGTSPSNQPQHF	TGTGCCAGCAGCCCTTCCACCGGGACATCTCCTAGCAATCAGCCCCAGCATTTT
TRBV7-6	NA	TRBJ1-2	14	CASSPRATNYGYTF	TGTGCCAGCAGCCCTCGGGCGACTAACTATGGCTACACCTTC
TRBV7-3	NA	TRBJ2-2	16	CASSLRQAGNTGELFF	TGTGCCAGCAGCTTACGGCAGGCCGGGAACACCGGGGAGCTGTTTTTT
TRBV6-2/TRBV6-3	TRBD1	TRBJ1-4	17	CASSYDGTGRSKEKLFF	TGTGCCAGCAGTTACGACGGGACAGGGCGGTCGAAGGAAAAACTGTTTTTT
TRBV27	NA	TRBJ2-3	13	CASSLRGTDTQYF	TGTGCCAGCAGTTTAAGGGGCACAGATACGCAGTATTTT
TRBV27	NA	TRBJ2-3	15	CASSLLTLGTDTQYF	TGTGCCAGCAGTTTACTCACCCTTGGGACAGATACGCAGTATTTT
TRBV18	TRBD2	TRBJ2-2	14	CASSTGLATGELFF	TGTGCCAGCTCAACGGGACTAGCTACCGGGGAGCTGTTTTTT
TRBV7-6	NA	TRBJ2-7	15	CASSLVQRSSYEQYF	TGTGCCAGCAGCTTAGTACAAAGAAGCTCCTACGAGCAGTACTTC
TRBV10-1	NA	TRBJ1-6	17	CASSESRSGFYNSPLHF	TGCGCCAGCAGTGAGTCGCGCAGCGGGTTCTATAATTCACCCCTCCACTTT